This entry describes one T cell receptor (beta chain). Its antigen remains unidentified. Trimming cost V 3 bases and J 4 bases; bases outside gene matches: 5. This CDR3 has 15 residues. Per the germline V gene, CDR1 is SNHLY and CDR2 is FYNNEI. Sequencing of TCRbeta CDR3 at survey depth gave sequences and template counts. Only in-frame clones appear in the TCRdb table, and some are missing; sequencing was by immunoSEQ multiplex PCR. The top ten clones hold about 17% of a sample with about 3,300 clones, almost 70% of them seen once. These data come from a study of tissue T cells after allogeneic stem cell transplantation. Study-level results: TCR repertoires tracked anatomic similarity, regardless of disease or transplant status.

The V call is TRBV2, the J call TRBJ2-2, with 7 bases fitting TRBD2. The source is a male donor aged 60 or over with lung cancer. The input for sequencing was tissue from the right colon, taken at autopsy. This CDR3 is CASSDIGRGTGELFF. The CDR3 DNA reads TGTGCCAGCAGTGATATAGGGAGGGGCACCGGGGAGCTGTTTTTT.